This TCR beta chain was retrieved from a study of breast tumors, draining lymph nodes, adjacent tissues. Germline values: CDR1 SNHLY, CDR2 FYNNEI. The V and J ends lost 1 base and 10 bases respectively, with 4 bases between them. This CDR3 has 11 residues. Study findings and constraints: Most tumor T cells seemingly derive from lymph node, then expand in tumor. Tumor TCR diversity was below lymph nodes but above nontumor tissue.

This clonotype was counted at least ten times. Its specificity is unknown. TCRdb itself ran the multiplex PCR reads through MiXCR, one entry per CDR3 protein. In the table there are about 53,000 distinct CDR3 sequences, less than 55% of which are singletons. Material: breast tumor tissue. This clonotype originated in a female donor with breast cancer. Some clones in this sample may be carry-over from other donors' samples. The chain carries TRBV2 and TRBJ1-4; no clear D. The CDR3: CASSEEVKLFF. CDR3 DNA: TGTGCCAGCAGTGAAGAGGTAAAACTGTTTTTT.